A selection of T cell receptor beta chains follows, all from one sample in a study of PD-1 blockade in mismatch repair-deficient tumors. TCRdb's copy holds only in-frame clones and misses some; the assay was immunoSEQ multiplex PCR. The sample shows approximately 60,000 clones, approximately 89% of them seen only once. The sample was peripheral blood, taken 52 weeks after starting pembrolizumab. Receptor source: an adult with mismatch repair-deficient cancer. Each CDR3 is given with its conserved first and last residue. The D gene is left open where the match is weak. Expanded clones get a size class; other rows say once, few or many, or leave the size out.

TRBJ1-2 | . | TRBV5-1 | . | CASSLGLNYGYTF | TGCGCCAGCAGCTTAGGCCTTAACTATGGCTACACCTTC
TRBJ1-2 | . | TRBV19 | . | CASSGTGPYGYTF | TGTGCCAGTAGTGGAACAGGACCGTATGGCTACACCTTC
TRBJ1-2 | TRBD1 | TRBV6-5 | . | CASSYRVGQGLGYTF | TGTGCCAGCAGTTACCGAGTAGGACAGGGCCTTGGCTACACCTTC
TRBJ2-5 | TRBD1 | TRBV5-1 | . | CASSLVRTGDYQETQYF | TGCGCCAGCAGCTTGGTTCGGACAGGGGATTACCAAGAGACCCAGTACTTC
TRBJ2-7 | . | TRBV4-2 | few | CASSQEGPGSYEQYF | TGTGCCAGCAGCCAAGAGGGGCCCGGATCCTACGAGCAGTACTTC
TRBJ2-7 | TRBD1 | TRBV5-1 | . | CASSSGTGQPTQYF | TGCGCCAGCAGCTCCGGGACAGGGCAACCAACGCAGTACTTC
TRBJ2-7 | . | TRBV11-2 | . | CASSLGTHYEQYF | TGTGCCAGCAGCTTAGGAACCCATTACGAGCAGTACTTC
TRBJ1-2 | . | TRBV27 | . | CASSLPFLSYGYTF | TGTGCCAGCAGTTTGCCCTTCTTGAGCTATGGCTACACCTTC
TRBJ1-2 | TRBD1 | TRBV6-5 | few | CASSYVQGDYGYTF | TGTGCCAGCAGTTACGTACAGGGGGACTATGGCTACACCTTC
TRBJ1-2 | . | TRBV5-6 | . | CASSLMGGYTF | TGTGCCAGCAGCTTAATGGGCGGCTACACCTTC
TRBJ2-3 | TRBD2 | TRBV2 | . | CASRGLAGSTDTQYF | TGTGCCAGCAGAGGACTAGCGGGATCGACAGATACGCAGTATTTT
TRBJ2-1 | . | TRBV21-1 | . | CASSKGPGQGNEQFF | TGTGCCAGCAGCAAAGGGCCGGGACAGGGCAATGAGCAGTTCTTC
TRBJ2-3 | . | TRBV9 | once | CASSDPNTDTQYF | TGTGCCAGCAGTGACCCCAACACGGATACGCAGTATTTT
TRBJ2-5 | . | TRBV7-9 | . | CASSLSLVETQYF | TGTGCCAGCAGCTTGTCCCTAGTAGAGACCCAGTACTTC
TRBJ1-2 | TRBD1 | TRBV5-4 | . | CASSSARGGTDVRF | TGTGCCAGCAGCTCGGCCCGTGGGGGGACAGATGTTCGGTTC
TRBJ2-3 | . | TRBV11-2 | . | CASSFRGWTDTQYF | TGTGCCAGCAGCTTCCGCGGCTGGACAGATACGCAGTATTTT
TRBJ1-1 | . | TRBV5-1 | . | CASSLNREGEAFF | TGCGCCAGCAGCTTGAACAGGGAGGGCGAAGCTTTCTTT
TRBJ2-1 | TRBD2 | TRBV7-9 | . | CASSLYSGRVYNEQFF | TGTGCCAGCAGCTTGTATAGCGGGAGGGTTTACAATGAGCAGTTCTTC
TRBJ2-5 | TRBD2 | TRBV28 | . | CASSLYGGFNLGLAGPQETQYF | TGTGCCAGCAGTTTATATGGGGGTTTTAATTTGGGGCTAGCGGGGCCCCAAGAGACCCAGTACTTC
TRBJ2-7 | . | TRBV29-1 | once | CSVELQDYEQYF | TGCAGCGTTGAACTTCAAGACTACGAGCAGTACTTC
TRBJ1-1 | . | TRBV10-3 | few | CATQPRESSNTEAFF | TGTGCCACCCAGCCCCGGGAATCGAGTAACACTGAAGCTTTCTTT
TRBJ2-5 | . | TRBV6-1 | . | CASRYGETQYF | TGTGCCAGTCGCTACGGGGAGACCCAGTACTTC
TRBJ2-4 | . | TRBV7-9 | once | CASSLGAGVLKNIQYF | TGTGCCAGCAGCTTAGGGGCTGGGGTCCTTAAAAACATTCAGTACTTC
TRBJ2-7 | . | TRBV4-1 | . | CASSQVGSYEQYF | TGCGCCAGCAGCCAAGTTGGGTCCTACGAGCAGTACTTC
TRBJ2-3 | . | TRBV5-1 | . | CASSWGKDTQYF | TGCGCCAGCAGCTGGGGGAAAGATACGCAGTATTTT
TRBJ2-3 | . | TRBV10-2 | . | CASSDPGGSRPDTQYF | TGCGCCAGCAGTGACCCCGGTGGTTCCCGGCCAGATACGCAGTATTTT
TRBJ2-7 | . | TRBV15 | . | CATGTGGHEQYF | TGTGCCACCGGCACCGGGGGCCACGAGCAGTACTTC
TRBJ1-1 | . | TRBV7-9 | . | CASSLSKKNTEAFF | TGTGCCAGCAGCTTATCGAAGAAAAACACTGAAGCTTTCTTT
TRBJ2-5 | . | TRBV6-5 | . | CASKEDTGTQYF | TGTGCCAGCAAAGAGGATACGGGGACCCAGTACTTC
TRBJ2-2 | . | TRBV19 | . | CASSADPRGEGHTGELFF | TGTGCCAGTAGCGCTGACCCAAGGGGGGAGGGACACACCGGGGAGCTGTTTTTT
TRBJ2-7 | . | TRBV6-5 | few | CASSPTGYEQYF | TGTGCCAGCAGCCCCACAGGGTACGAGCAGTACTTC
TRBJ2-7 | . | TRBV6-6 | . | CASSFGPWGYEQYF | TGTGCCAGCAGTTTCGGGCCCTGGGGGTACGAGCAGTACTTC
TRBJ2-5 | . | TRBV4-3 | . | CASSPTPRGETQYF | TGCGCCAGCAGCCCTACCCCCCGGGGGGAGACCCAGTACTTC
TRBJ1-5 | . | TRBV30 | . | CAWSSQGNQPQHF | TGTGCCTGGAGTTCCCAGGGCAATCAGCCCCAGCATTTT
TRBJ2-7 | . | TRBV7-8 | . | CASSLKRLKTYEQYF | TGTGCCAGCAGCTTAAAGCGACTAAAAACCTACGAGCAGTACTTC
TRBJ2-1 | . | TRBV19 | . | CASTPVGGASNEQFF | TGTGCCAGTACTCCCGTCGGGGGAGCTAGCAATGAGCAGTTCTTC
TRBJ1-3 | . | TRBV5-1 | . | CASSPSSATSGNTIYF | TGCGCCAGCAGCCCTTCGAGTGCAACCTCTGGAAACACCATATATTTT
TRBJ2-7 | . | TRBV11-1 | . | CASSSSVSYEQYF | TGTGCCAGCAGCTCGTCGGTATCCTACGAGCAGTACTTC
TRBJ2-5 | . | TRBV5-4 | . | CASSLAARGRETQYF | TGTGCCAGCAGCTTGGCCGCCAGGGGACGGGAGACCCAGTACTTC
TRBJ2-2 | . | TRBV27 | once | CASSPGRVGTGELFF | TGTGCCAGCAGTCCGGGACGGGTGGGGACCGGGGAGCTGTTTTTT
TRBJ2-3 | . | TRBV11-3 | . | CASSPAGLLTDTQYF | TGTGCCAGCAGCCCAGCTGGACTCCTCACAGATACGCAGTATTTT
TRBJ2-1 | . | TRBV27 | once | CASSLGPQGNEQFF | TGTGCCAGCAGTCTAGGGCCACAAGGGAATGAGCAGTTCTTC
TRBJ2-7 | TRBD1 | TRBV10-3 | . | CAISDVTGPYEQYF | TGTGCCATCAGTGATGTGACAGGGCCCTACGAGCAGTACTTC
TRBJ2-7 | TRBD2 | TRBV28 | . | CASSPPSSGSSYEQYF | TGTGCCAGCAGTCCACCCTCTAGCGGGAGCTCCTACGAGCAGTACTTC
TRBJ2-1 | . | TRBV27 | . | CASSPSGAPWHEQFF | TGTGCCAGCAGCCCCTCGGGGGCCCCTTGGCATGAGCAGTTCTTC
TRBJ2-3 | TRBD1 | TRBV25-1 | . | CASSPGGDADTQYF | TGTGCCAGCTCCCCAGGGGGTGACGCAGATACGCAGTATTTT
TRBJ1-1 | . | TRBV27 | . | CASSWTVNTEAFF | TGTGCCAGCAGTTGGACAGTGAACACTGAAGCTTTCTTT
TRBJ2-1 | . | TRBV23-1 | medium-sized | CASSQSGGHPYNEQFF | TGCGCCAGCAGTCAATCGGGGGGACACCCCTACAATGAGCAGTTCTTC
TRBJ2-2 | TRBD2 | TRBV4-3 | . | CASSQGLAGVRTGELFF | TGCGCCAGCAGCCAGGGACTAGCGGGAGTGCGGACCGGGGAGCTGTTTTTT
TRBJ1-1 | TRBD1 | TRBV5-1 | . | CASTDRTGKNTEAFF | TGCGCCAGCACCGATCGGACAGGGAAAAACACTGAAGCTTTCTTT
TRBJ2-3 | TRBD2 | TRBV30 | . | CAWGGLASDTQYF | TGTGCCTGGGGAGGACTAGCCTCAGATACGCAGTATTTT
TRBJ2-1 | TRBD1 | TRBV7-2 | . | CASSLAGQGSNEQFF | TGTGCCAGCAGCTTAGCGGGACAGGGTAGTAATGAGCAGTTCTTC
TRBJ2-7 | . | TRBV4-1 | . | CASSQDGRYEQYF | TGCGCCAGCAGCCAAGATGGACGCTACGAGCAGTACTTC
TRBJ2-2 | . | TRBV27 | . | CASSLFGGAGELFF | TGTGCCAGCAGTTTATTTGGCGGAGCGGGGGAGCTGTTTTTT
TRBJ2-1 | . | TRBV4-1 | . | CASSQVPFEQFF | TGCGCCAGCAGCCAAGTACCTTTCGAGCAGTTCTTC
TRBJ2-1 | . | TRBV27 | . | CASSLRVNEQFF | TGTGCCAGCAGTTTAAGGGTAAATGAGCAGTTCTTC
TRBJ2-3 | TRBD2 | TRBV6-5 | . | CASYSGSGTDTQYF | TGTGCCTCCTACAGCGGGAGTGGCACAGATACGCAGTATTTT
TRBJ2-1 | TRBD2 | TRBV11-1 | . | CASSHGLADEQFF | TGTGCCAGCAGCCATGGACTAGCGGATGAGCAGTTCTTC